This T cell receptor (beta chain) was documented in a study of blood T cell repertoires in COVID-19. Study-level information: The study drew acute and convalescent COVID-19 samples from the United States, Italy and Spain. PBMCs, B-cell-depleted T cells, or T cells provided the cDNA or gDNA that made up the material.

Participant ages covered roughly 18 to 90 years across 24 US areas. Membership in each cohort depended on participant-reported clinical history. The table came from immunoSEQ multiplex PCR; TCRdb's copy has only in-frame clones and leaves some out. The sample yields approximately 200,000 clones, 85% to 90% seen once. V lost 3 bases and J lost 1, with 7 bases in between. Germline lookup yields CDR1 SGDLS and CDR2 YYNGEE. The CDR3 spans 14 residues. The chain recombines TRBV9 with TRBJ2-2, with a possible D match to TRBD1 (5 bases). The sequence derives from a man aged 25 to 40 who had recovered from COVID-19. The specimen sequenced was PBMCs or T cells enriched from blood (not recorded which). The CDR3 nucleotides read TGTGCCAGCAGCGGAAGGGGGAACACCGGGGAGCTGTTTTTT. This codes for CASSGRGNTGELFF.